This T cell receptor (beta chain) was sequenced in a study of blood T cell repertoires in COVID-19. Study context: Sources were T cells, B-cell-depleted T cells, or PBMCs; the material itself was cDNA or gDNA.

In the original processing: For nucleated cells, counts were estimated from reference gene primer amplification. Clones were sequenced by immunoSEQ multiplex PCR, and TCRdb holds only the in-frame ones, with some missing. V, J and clone size were drawn from that table, and D and trimming were deduced from the DNA. The sample has fewer than 350,000 clones; about 76% are singletons. The CDR3 is 13 residues long. Looked up from germline, CDR1 is SQVTM and CDR2 is ANQGSEA. V trimming: 4 bases; J trimming: 6 bases; junction bases outside the gene matches: 3. This receptor was taken from an older woman with active or convalescent COVID-19. The sequenced material came from peripheral blood. The chain recombines TRBV29-1 with TRBJ1-4; 9 bases match TRBD1. The CDR3 nucleotides are TGCAGCGTTGGGGACAGGGTGGATGAAAAACTGTTTTTT. Translating gives CSVGDRVDEKLFF.